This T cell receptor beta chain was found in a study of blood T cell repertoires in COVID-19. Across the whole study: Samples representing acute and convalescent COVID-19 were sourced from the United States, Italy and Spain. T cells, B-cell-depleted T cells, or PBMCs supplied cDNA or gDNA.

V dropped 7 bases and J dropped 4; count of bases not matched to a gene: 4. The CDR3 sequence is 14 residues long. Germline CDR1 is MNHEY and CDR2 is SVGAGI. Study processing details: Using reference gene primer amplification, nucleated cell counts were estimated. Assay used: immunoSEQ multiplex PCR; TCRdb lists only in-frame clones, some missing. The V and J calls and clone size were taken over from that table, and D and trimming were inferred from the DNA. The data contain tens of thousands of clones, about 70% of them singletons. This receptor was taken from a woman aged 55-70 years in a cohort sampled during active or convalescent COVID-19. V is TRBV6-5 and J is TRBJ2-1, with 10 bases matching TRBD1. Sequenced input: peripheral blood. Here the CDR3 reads CASNRDRGYNEQFF. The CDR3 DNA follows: TGTGCCAGCAACAGGGACAGGGGATACAATGAGCAGTTCTTC.